This T cell receptor (beta chain) was documented in a study of tumor-infiltrating lymphocytes in localized non-small cell lung cancer. Study at large: Several tumor histologies, both smoking statuses, and some post-neoadjuvant chemotherapy samples were included. Study-wide results and caveats: Not all patients were TCR sequenced, owing to tissue quantity.

Remarks on this clone: Its specificity is not known.

Using immunoSEQ multiplex PCR, the repertoire was profiled, and TCRdb retains in-frame clones only, with some absent. The repertoire has roughly 24,000 clones, about two thirds of them found once; the top ten carry roughly 14%. V shed 4 bases, J shed 6 bases, and the junction held 9 bases outside the gene matches. CDR3 length: 15 amino acids. CDR1 is LNHDA, CDR2 SQIVND, per germline (reference sequence). This receptor was taken from a human donor with non-small cell lung cancer. V is TRBV19 and J is TRBJ1-5; 7 positions match TRBD1. Sequences were obtained from lung tumor tissue. CDR3: CASSNDRALGQPQHF. CDR3 DNA: TGTGCCAGTAGTAACGACAGGGCGTTGGGTCAGCCCCAGCATTTT.